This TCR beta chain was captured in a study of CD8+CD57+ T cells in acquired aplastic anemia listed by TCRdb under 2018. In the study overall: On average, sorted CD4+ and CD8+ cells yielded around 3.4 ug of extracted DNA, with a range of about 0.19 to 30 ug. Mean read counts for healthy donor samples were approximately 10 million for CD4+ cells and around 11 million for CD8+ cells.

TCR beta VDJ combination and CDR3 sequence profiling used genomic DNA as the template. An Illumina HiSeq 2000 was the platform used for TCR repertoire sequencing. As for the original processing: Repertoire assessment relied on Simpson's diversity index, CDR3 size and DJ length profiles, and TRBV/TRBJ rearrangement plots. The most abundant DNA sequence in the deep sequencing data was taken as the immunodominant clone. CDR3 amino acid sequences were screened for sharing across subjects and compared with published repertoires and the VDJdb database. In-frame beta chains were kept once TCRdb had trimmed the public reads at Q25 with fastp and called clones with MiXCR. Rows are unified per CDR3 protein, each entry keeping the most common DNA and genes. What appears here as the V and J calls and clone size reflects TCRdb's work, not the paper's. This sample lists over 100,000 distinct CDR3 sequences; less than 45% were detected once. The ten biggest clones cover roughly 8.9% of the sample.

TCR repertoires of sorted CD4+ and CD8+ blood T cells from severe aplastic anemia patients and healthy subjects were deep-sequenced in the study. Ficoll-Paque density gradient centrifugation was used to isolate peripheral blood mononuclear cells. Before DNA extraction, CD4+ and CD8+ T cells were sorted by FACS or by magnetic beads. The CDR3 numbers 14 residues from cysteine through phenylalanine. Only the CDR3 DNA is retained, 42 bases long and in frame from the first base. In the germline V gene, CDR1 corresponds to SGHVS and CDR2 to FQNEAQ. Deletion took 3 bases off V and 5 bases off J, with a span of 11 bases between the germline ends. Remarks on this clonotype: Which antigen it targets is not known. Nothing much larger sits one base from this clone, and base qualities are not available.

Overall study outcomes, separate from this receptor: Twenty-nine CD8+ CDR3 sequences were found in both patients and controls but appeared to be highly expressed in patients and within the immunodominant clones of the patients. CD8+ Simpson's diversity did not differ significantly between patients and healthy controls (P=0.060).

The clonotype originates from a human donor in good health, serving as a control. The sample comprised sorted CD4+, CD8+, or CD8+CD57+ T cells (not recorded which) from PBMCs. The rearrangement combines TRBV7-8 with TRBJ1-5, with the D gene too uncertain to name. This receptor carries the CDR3 CASSLRRLDQPQHF. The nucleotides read TGTGCCAGCAGCTTGAGGAGGTTAGATCAGCCCCAGCATTTT.